This T cell receptor beta chain was found in a study of T-cell reconstitution after alpha-beta-depleted transplantation in children. As it was prepared, the TCRbeta library received unique molecular identifiers. From the PCR reads, TCRdb called clonotypes with MiXCR, one entry per CDR3 protein. The sample consists of about 78,000 distinct CDR3 sequences, around an eighth of them appearing once. This specimen was PBMCs, mostly from graft donor cells, taken 180 days after TCRalphabeta/CD19-depleted stem cell transplant. This TCR came from a male patient aged 2-10 years who had a stem cell transplant for acute lymphoblastic leukemia, so the T cells may come from the graft donor.

CDR3 coding DNA: TGTGCCAGTAGTATCCGAGGAGCGGGGGTGACCTCGAGGGAGTTCTTC. Its translation is CASSIRGAGVTSREFF. The chain employs TRBV19 and TRBJ2-1, with 8 bases that match TRBD2. The CDR3 sequence is 16 residues long. Losses at the gene ends were 3 bases for V and 14 bases for J; bases not matched to a gene: 18. Germline V gives CDR1 LNHDA, CDR2 SQIVND (reference sequence).